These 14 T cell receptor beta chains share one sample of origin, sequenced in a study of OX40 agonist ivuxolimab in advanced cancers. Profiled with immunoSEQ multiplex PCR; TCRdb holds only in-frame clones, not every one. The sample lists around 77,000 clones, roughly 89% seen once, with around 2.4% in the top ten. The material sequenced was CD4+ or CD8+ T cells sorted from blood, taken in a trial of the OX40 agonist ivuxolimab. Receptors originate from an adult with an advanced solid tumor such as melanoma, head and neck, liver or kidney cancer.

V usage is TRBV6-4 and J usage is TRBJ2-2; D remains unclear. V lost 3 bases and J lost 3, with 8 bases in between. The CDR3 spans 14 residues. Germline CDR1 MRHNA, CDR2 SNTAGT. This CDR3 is CASSERMDTGELFF. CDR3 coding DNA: TGTGCCAGCAGTGAAAGAATGGACACCGGGGAGCTGTTTTTT.

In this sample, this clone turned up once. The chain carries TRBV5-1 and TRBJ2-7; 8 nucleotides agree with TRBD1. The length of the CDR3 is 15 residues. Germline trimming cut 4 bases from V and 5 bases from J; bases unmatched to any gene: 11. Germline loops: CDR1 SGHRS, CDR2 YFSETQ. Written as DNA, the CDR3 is TGCGCCAGCAGCGTAGACAGGGGTGATATCGACGAGCAGTACTTC. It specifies CASSVDRGDIDEQYF. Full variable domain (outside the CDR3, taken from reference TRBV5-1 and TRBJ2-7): KAGVTQTPRYLIKTRGQQVTLSCSPISGHRSVSWYQQTPGQGLQFLFEYFSETQRNKGNFPGRFSGRQFSNSRSEMNVSTLELGDSALYLCASSVDRGDIDEQYFGPGTRLTVT.

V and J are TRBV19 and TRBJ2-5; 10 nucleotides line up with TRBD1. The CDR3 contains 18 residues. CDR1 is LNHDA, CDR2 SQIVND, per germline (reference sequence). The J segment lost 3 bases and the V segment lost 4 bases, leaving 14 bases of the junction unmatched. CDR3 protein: CASSRRRQGAKSKETQYF. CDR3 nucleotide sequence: TGTGCCAGTAGTAGGAGGAGACAGGGGGCGAAGTCTAAAGAGACCCAGTACTTC.

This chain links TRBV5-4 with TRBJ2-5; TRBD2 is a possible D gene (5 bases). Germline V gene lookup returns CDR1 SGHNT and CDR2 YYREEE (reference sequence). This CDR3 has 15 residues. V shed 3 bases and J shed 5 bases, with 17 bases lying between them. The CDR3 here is CASSSQLGTGETQYF. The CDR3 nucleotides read TGTGCCAGCAGCTCGCAACTAGGAACTGGGGAGACCCAGTACTTC.

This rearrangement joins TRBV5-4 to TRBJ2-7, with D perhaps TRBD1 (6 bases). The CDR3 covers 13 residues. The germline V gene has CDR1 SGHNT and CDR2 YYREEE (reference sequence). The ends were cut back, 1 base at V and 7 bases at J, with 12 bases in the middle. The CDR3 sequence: CASSLNREREQYF. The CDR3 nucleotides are TGTGCCAGCAGCTTGAACAGGGAAAGGGAGCAGTACTTC.

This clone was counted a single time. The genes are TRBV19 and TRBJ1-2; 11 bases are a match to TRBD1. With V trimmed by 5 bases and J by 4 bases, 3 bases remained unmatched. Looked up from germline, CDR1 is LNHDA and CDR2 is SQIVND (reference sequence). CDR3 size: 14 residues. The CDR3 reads CASSGGTGGYGYTF. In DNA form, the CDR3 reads TGTGCCAGTAGTGGGGGGACAGGGGGCTATGGCTACACCTTC.

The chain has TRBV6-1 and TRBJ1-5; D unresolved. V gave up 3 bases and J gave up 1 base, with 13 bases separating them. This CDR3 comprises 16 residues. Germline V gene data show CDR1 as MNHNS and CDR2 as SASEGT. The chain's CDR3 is CASSDRWEASNQPQHF. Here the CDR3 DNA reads TGTGCCAGCAGTGATCGATGGGAGGCGAGCAATCAGCCCCAGCATTTT.

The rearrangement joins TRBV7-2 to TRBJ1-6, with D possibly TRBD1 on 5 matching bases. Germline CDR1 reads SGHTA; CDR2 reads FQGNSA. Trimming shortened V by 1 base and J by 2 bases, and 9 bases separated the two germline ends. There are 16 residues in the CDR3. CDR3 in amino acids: CASSLGGVAYNSPLHF. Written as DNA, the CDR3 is TGTGCCAGCAGCTTAGGAGGGGTCGCCTATAATTCACCCCTCCACTTT.

CDR3 region: CASSKVGPAGAGELFF. The DNA for the CDR3 is TGTGCCAGCAGCAAAGTGGGCCCGGCGGGAGCCGGGGAGCTGTTTTTT. The chain joins TRBV21-1 to TRBJ2-2; TRBD2 is taken as the D call from the table, unchecked against the DNA. TRBV21-1 is a pseudogene locus. This CDR3 spans 16 amino acids.

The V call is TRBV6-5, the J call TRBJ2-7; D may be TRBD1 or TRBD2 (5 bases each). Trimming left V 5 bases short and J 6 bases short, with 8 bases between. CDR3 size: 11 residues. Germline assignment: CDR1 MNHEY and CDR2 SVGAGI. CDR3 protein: CASSGGIEQYF. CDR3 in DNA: TGTGCCAGCAGTGGGGGTATCGAGCAGTACTTC.

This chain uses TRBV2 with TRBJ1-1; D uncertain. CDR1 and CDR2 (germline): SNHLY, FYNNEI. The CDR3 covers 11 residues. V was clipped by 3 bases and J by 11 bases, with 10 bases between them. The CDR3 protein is CASSDGTKAFF. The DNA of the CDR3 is TGTGCCAGCAGTGATGGCACGAAGGCTTTCTTT.

CDR3 residues: CASTDSGQQRAGYTF. CDR3 DNA sequence: TGTGCCAGCACCGATTCGGGACAACAGCGCGCAGGCTACACCTTC. The chain carries TRBV6-5 and TRBJ1-2, with D maybe TRBD1 (6 bases). The CDR3 totals 15 residues. Germline values: CDR1 MNHEY, CDR2 SVGAGI. Trimming cost V 7 bases and J 8 bases, with 23 bases left between them.

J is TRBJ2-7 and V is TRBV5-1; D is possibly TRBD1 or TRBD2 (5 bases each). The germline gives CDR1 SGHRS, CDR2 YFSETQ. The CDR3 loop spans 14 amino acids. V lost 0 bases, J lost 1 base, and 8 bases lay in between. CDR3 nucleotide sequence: TGCGCCAGCAGCTTGGGGGACCGATCCTACGAGCAGTACTTC. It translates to CASSLGDRSYEQYF.

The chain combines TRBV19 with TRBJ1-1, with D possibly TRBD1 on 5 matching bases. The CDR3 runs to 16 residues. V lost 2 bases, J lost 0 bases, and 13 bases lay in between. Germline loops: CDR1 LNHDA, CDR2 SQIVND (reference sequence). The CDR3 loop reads CASSIKIGAVNTEAFF. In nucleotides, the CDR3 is TGTGCCAGTAGTATAAAGATTGGGGCGGTGAACACTGAAGCTTTCTTT.